These T cell receptor beta chains were read from a single sample in a study of cytomegalovirus exposure and HLA in healthy donors. The data were produced by immunoSEQ multiplex PCR, yet TCRdb's version contains in-frame clones alone and is incomplete. The sample yields a few hundred thousand clones, around nine tenths seen once. The specimen sequenced was PBMCs. The receptors here all came from a girl aged 2-10 years in good health and CMV-seronegative. Each CDR3 is given with its conserved first and last residue. Size tells how often a clone was seen (once, few, many) or the class of an expanded clone, and some rows leave it out.

V gene: TRBV5-6; clone size: .; CDR3 protein: CASSQDRGSYNSPLHF
V gene: TRBV7-2; clone size: .; CDR3 protein: CASSLGPGSSYEQYF
V gene: TRBV6-5; clone size: few; CDR3 protein: CASSYSGTGNTEAFF
V gene: TRBV5-4; clone size: few; CDR3 protein: CASSFEGSSYNEQFF
V gene: TRBV27; clone size: .; CDR3 protein: CASTANGGGYGYTF
V gene: TRBV14; clone size: .; CDR3 protein: CASSQGGDYGYTF
V gene: TRBV5-1; clone size: .; CDR3 protein: CASSWTLGGEQETQYF
V gene: TRBV10-2; clone size: .; CDR3 protein: CASSDPLAGGLDNEQFF
V gene: TRBV5-5; clone size: .; CDR3 protein: CASSWTGKLGYTF
V gene: TRBV7-9; clone size: .; CDR3 protein: CSSMRGKEDGYTF
V gene: TRBV19; clone size: .; CDR3 protein: CASSTGQAPIDTIYF
V gene: TRBV11-2; clone size: .; CDR3 protein: CASSVGGVNTEAFF
V gene: TRBV30; clone size: .; CDR3 protein: CAWSLQTGLYNEQFF
V gene: TRBV13; clone size: once; CDR3 protein: CASSGSGGAGADTQYF
V gene: TRBV21-1; clone size: .; CDR3 protein: CASSNGRGLDQPQHF
V gene: TRBV29-1; clone size: .; CDR3 protein: CSTLTANTGELFF
V gene: TRBV12-5; clone size: .; CDR3 protein: CASGPLSGGYNEQFF
V gene: TRBV6-6; clone size: .; CDR3 protein: CASTQRGNEQFF
V gene: TRBV29-1; clone size: .; CDR3 protein: CSVGTEYLDGYTF
V gene: TRBV28; clone size: .; CDR3 protein: CASSLPGYNQPQHF
V gene: TRBV2; clone size: .; CDR3 protein: CASRFGQGVTEAFF
V gene: TRBV4-2; clone size: .; CDR3 protein: CASSQETTSGRAYEQYF
V gene: TRBV5-1; clone size: .; CDR3 protein: CASSLGQGGFDEQYF
V gene: TRBV30; clone size: .; CDR3 protein: CAWSGTSVGADTQYF
V gene: TRBV9; clone size: .; CDR3 protein: CASSVGTGGQETQYF
V gene: TRBV10-2; clone size: .; CDR3 protein: CASSDEADTQYF
V gene: TRBV27; clone size: .; CDR3 protein: CASSLVQDYPYEQYF
V gene: TRBV20-1; clone size: .; CDR3 protein: CSAESPLHF
V gene: TRBV5-1; clone size: .; CDR3 protein: CASRTSGGAYGYTF
V gene: TRBV7-2; clone size: .; CDR3 protein: CASSLKRPGQAQETQYF
V gene: TRBV28; clone size: .; CDR3 protein: CASSPSVTPYNEQFF
V gene: TRBV11-2; clone size: .; CDR3 protein: CASSLGDRGDQPQHF
V gene: TRBV29-1; clone size: once; CDR3 protein: CSVFGDTYNEQFF
V gene: TRBV15; clone size: .; CDR3 protein: CATSRDRSSRLTDTQYF
V gene: TRBV11-2; clone size: .; CDR3 protein: CASSPGSNQPQHF